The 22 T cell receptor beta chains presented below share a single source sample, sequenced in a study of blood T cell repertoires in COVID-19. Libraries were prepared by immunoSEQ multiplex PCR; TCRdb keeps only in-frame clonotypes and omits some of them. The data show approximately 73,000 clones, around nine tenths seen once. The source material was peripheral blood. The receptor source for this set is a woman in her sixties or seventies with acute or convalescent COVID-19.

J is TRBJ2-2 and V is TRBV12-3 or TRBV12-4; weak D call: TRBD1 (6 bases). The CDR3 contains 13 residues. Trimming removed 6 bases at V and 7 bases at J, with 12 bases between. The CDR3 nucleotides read TGTGCCAGCAGCAGACAACAGGGCGGGGAGCTGTTTTTT. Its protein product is CASSRQQGGELFF.

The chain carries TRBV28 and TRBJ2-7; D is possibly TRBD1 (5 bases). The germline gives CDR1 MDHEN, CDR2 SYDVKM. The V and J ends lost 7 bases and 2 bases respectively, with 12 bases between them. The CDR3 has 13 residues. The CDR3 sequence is CASNRQRAYEQYF. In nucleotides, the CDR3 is TGTGCCAGCAACCGACAGAGAGCCTACGAGCAGTACTTC. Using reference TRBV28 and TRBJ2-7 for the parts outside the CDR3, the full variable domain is DVKVTQSSRYLVKRTGEKVFLECVQDMDHENMFWYRQDPGLGLRLIYFSYDVKMKEKGDIPEGYSVSREKKERFSLILESASTNQTSMYLCASNRQRAYEQYFGPGTRLTVT.

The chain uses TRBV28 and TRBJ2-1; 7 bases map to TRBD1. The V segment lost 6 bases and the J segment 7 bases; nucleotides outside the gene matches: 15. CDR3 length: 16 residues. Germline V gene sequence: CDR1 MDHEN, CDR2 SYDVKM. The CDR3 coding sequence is TGTGCCAGCAGGACCCCCTTTTCACAGGGGCGGAATGAGCAGTTCTTC. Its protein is CASRTPFSQGRNEQFF.

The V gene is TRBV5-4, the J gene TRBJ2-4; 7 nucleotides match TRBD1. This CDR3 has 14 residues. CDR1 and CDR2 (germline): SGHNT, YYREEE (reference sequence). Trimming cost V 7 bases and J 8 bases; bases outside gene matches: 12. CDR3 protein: CASGNDRDRDIQYF. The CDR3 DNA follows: TGTGCCAGCGGCAACGACAGGGATAGGGACATTCAGTACTTC. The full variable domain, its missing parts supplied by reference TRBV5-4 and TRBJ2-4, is ETGVTQSPTHLIKTRGQQVTLRCSSQSGHNTVSWYQQALGQGPQFIFQYYREEENGRGNFPPRFSGLQFPNYSSELNVNALELDDSALYLCASGNDRDRDIQYFGAGTRLSVL.

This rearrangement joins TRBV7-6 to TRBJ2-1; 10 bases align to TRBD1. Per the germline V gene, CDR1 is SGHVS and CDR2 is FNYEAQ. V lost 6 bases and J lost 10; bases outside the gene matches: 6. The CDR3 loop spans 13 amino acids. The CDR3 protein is CASRPTGGEEQFF. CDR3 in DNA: TGTGCCAGCAGGCCGACAGGGGGCGAAGAGCAGTTCTTC.

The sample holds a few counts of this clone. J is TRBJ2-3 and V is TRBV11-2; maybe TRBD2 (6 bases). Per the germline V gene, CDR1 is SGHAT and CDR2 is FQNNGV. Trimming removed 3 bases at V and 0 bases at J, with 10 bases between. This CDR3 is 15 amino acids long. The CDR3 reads CASSLGGLSTDTQYF. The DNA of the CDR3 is TGTGCCAGCAGCTTGGGGGGACTTAGCACAGATACGCAGTATTTT.

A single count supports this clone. The CDR3 DNA is TGTGCCAGCAGCTTTGGGACAGGGGGCCGCAATCAGCCCCAGCATTTT. It codes for CASSFGTGGRNQPQHF. The chain combines TRBV5-5 with TRBJ1-5; 12 bases match TRBD1. This CDR3 region has 16 residues. The junction had 2 bases not matched to a gene; V was cut back by 2 bases and J by 2 bases. The V gene's germline CDR1 is SGHKS and CDR2 YYEKEE (reference sequence).

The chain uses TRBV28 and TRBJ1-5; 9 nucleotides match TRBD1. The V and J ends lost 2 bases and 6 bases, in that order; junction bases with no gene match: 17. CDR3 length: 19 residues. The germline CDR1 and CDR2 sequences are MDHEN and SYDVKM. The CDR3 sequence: CASSLHRDRVLRSGQPQHF. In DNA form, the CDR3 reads TGTGCCAGCAGTTTACACCGGGACAGGGTACTTAGGTCGGGTCAGCCCCAGCATTTT.

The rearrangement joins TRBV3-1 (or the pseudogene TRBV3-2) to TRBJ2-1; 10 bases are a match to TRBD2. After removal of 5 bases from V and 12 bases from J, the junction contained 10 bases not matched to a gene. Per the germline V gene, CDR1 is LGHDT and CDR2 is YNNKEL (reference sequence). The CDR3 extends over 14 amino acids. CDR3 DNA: TGTGCCAGCAGCTGGGCTAGCGGGAGAGGGGGGCAGTTCTTC. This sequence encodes CASSWASGRGGQFF.

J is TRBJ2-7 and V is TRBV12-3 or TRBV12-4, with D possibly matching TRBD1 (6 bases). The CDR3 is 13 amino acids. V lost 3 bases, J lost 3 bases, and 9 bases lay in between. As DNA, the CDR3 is TGTGCCAGCAGTTTTGTAGGGGGCTACGAGCAGTACTTC. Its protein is CASSFVGGYEQYF.

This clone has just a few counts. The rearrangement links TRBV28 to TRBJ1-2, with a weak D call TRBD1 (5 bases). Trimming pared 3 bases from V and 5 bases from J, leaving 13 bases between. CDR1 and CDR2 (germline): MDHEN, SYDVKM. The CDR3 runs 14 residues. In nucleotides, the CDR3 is TGTGCCAGCAGTTTGCATGGGGCTGGGTATGGCTACACCTTC. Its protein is CASSLHGAGYGYTF.

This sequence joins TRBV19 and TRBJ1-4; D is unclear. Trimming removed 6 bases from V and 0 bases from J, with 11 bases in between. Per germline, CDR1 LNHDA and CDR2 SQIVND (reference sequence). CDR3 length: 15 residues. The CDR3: CASSQFGATNEKLFF. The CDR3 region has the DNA TGTGCCAGTAGCCAGTTCGGGGCAACTAATGAAAAACTGTTTTTT.

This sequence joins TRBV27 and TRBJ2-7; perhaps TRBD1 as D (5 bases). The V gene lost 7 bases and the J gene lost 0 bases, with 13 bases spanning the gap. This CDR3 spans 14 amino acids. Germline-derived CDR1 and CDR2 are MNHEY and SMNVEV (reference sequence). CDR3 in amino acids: CASKEQVSSYEQYF. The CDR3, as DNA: TGTGCCAGCAAGGAACAGGTCAGCTCCTACGAGCAGTACTTC.

The CDR3, as DNA: TGTGCCAGCAGCACCCAGTCGGGGACTGAAGCTTTCTTT. As protein: CASSTQSGTEAFF. This chain joins TRBV11-2 and TRBJ1-1; the D is unclear. Trimming shortened V by 5 bases and J by 5 bases, and 12 bases separated the two germline ends. This CDR3 has 13 amino acids. Germline loops: CDR1 SGHAT, CDR2 FQNNGV.

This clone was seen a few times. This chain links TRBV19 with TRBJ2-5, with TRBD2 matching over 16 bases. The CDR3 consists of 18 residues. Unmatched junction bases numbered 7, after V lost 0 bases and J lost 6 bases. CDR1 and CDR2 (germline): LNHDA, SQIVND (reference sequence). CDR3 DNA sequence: TGTGCCAGTAGTATAGATTCCGGGACTAGCGGGGGGGCGCAGACCCAGTACTTC. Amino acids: CASSIDSGTSGGAQTQYF.

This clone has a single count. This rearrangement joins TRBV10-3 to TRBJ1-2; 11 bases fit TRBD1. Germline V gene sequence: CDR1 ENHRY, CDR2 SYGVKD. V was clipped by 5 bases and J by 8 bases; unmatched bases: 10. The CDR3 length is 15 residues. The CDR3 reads CAISPGQGDLGGYTF. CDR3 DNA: TGTGCCATCAGTCCGGGACAGGGGGATTTGGGCGGCTACACCTTC.

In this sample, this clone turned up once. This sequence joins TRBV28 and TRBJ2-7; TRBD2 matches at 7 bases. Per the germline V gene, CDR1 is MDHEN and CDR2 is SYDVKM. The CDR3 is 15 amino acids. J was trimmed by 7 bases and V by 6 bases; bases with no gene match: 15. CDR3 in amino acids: CASRSPGEGLREQYF. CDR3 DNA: TGTGCCAGCAGGAGTCCGGGGGAGGGCCTGAGGGAGCAGTACTTC.

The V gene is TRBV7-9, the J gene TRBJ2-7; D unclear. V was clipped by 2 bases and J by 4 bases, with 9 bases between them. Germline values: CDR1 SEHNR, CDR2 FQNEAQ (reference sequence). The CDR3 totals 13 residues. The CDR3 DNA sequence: TGTGCCAGCAGCTTATACGGTTCGTACGAGCAGTACTTC. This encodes CASSLYGSYEQYF.

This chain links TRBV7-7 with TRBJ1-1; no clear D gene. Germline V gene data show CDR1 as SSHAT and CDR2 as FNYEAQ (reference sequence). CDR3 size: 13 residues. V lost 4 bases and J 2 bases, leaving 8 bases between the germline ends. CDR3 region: CASSSNSNTEAFF. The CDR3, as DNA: TGTGCCAGCAGCTCTAACAGTAACACTGAAGCTTTCTTT.

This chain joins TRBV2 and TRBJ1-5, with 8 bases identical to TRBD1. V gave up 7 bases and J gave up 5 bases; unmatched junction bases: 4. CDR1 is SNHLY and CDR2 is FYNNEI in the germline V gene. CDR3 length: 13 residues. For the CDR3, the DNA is TGTGCCAGCAAACAGGGGGGGGATCAGCCCCAGCATTTT. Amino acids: CASKQGGDQPQHF.

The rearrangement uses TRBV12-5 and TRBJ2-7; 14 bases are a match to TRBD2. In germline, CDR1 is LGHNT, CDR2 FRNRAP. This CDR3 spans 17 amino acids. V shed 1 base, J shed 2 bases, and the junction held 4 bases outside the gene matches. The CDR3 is CASGLELGLAGAYEQYF. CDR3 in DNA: TGTGCTAGTGGTTTGGAACTGGGACTAGCGGGGGCCTACGAGCAGTACTTC.

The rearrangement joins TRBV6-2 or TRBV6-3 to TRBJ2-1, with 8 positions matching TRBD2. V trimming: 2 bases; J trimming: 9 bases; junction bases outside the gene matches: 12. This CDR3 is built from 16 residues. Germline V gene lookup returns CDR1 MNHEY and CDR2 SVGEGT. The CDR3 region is CASSYELAAKVSEQFF. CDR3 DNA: TGTGCCAGCAGTTACGAACTAGCGGCTAAAGTTAGTGAGCAGTTCTTC.